A selection of T cell receptor beta chains follows, all from one sample in a study of identical twins. TCRdb called the 5' RACE reads again in MiXCR, with one record for every CDR3 protein. The profile covers fewer than 800,000 distinct CDR3 sequences, with about 7.1% appearing a single time and roughly 1.5% taken by the ten largest. Separately, the same data were catalogued under a study of yellow fever vaccine responses in identical twins.

The source material was PBMCs. Every receptor here comes from a woman between 18 and 29 years old in good health. Both conserved end residues are part of each CDR3. Each record gives: D gene, clone size, V gene, J gene, CDR3 length, CDR3 protein, CDR3 DNA. The D gene is left open where the match is weak. For some rows the clone size is stated as once, few or many, or as a class when expanded; others skip it.

d_gene: NA
abundance: NA
v_gene: TRBV2
j_gene: TRBJ2-7
len: 13
CDR3aa: CASSAESTWEQYF
CDR3nt: TGTGCCAGCAGTGCTGAAAGCACTTGGGAGCAGTACTTC

d_gene: NA
abundance: few
v_gene: TRBV6-5
j_gene: TRBJ1-1
len: 15
CDR3aa: CASSYFGDMNTEAFF
CDR3nt: TGTGCCAGCAGTTACTTCGGGGATATGAACACTGAAGCTTTCTTT

d_gene: NA
abundance: many
v_gene: TRBV14
j_gene: TRBJ2-2
len: 15
CDR3aa: CASSQVPAGTGELFF
CDR3nt: TGTGCCAGCAGCCAAGTTCCGGCGGGCACCGGGGAGCTGTTTTTT

d_gene: NA
abundance: few
v_gene: TRBV29-1
j_gene: TRBJ2-5
len: 13
CDR3aa: CSVEEGGVETQYF
CDR3nt: TGCAGCGTTGAAGAGGGCGGCGTAGAGACCCAGTACTTC

d_gene: TRBD1
abundance: few
v_gene: TRBV7-9
j_gene: TRBJ2-3
len: 17
CDR3aa: CASSLPRTGGRTDTQYF
CDR3nt: TGTGCCAGCAGCTTACCCAGGACAGGGGGCAGGACAGATACGCAGTATTTT

d_gene: NA
abundance: many
v_gene: TRBV5-1
j_gene: TRBJ1-1
len: 15
CDR3aa: CASSLAGGRTTEAFF
CDR3nt: TGCGCCAGCAGCTTGGCCGGGGGGCGGACCACTGAAGCTTTCTTT

d_gene: TRBD1
abundance: few
v_gene: TRBV5-1
j_gene: TRBJ2-1
len: 16
CDR3aa: CASATPGQGNYNEQFF
CDR3nt: TGCGCCAGCGCTACACCGGGACAGGGGAACTACAATGAGCAGTTCTTC

d_gene: NA
abundance: many
v_gene: TRBV20-1
j_gene: TRBJ1-1
len: 13
CDR3aa: CSATIGVNTEAFF
CDR3nt: TGCAGTGCCACCATAGGGGTGAACACTGAAGCTTTCTTT

d_gene: TRBD2
abundance: few
v_gene: TRBV12-3/TRBV12-4
j_gene: TRBJ2-2
len: 20
CDR3aa: CASSPQVNLAGGQNTGELFF
CDR3nt: TGTGCCAGCAGTCCCCAAGTGAACCTAGCGGGGGGCCAGAACACCGGGGAGCTGTTTTTT

d_gene: NA
abundance: few
v_gene: TRBV7-9
j_gene: TRBJ1-5
len: 14
CDR3aa: CASSLETSNQPQHF
CDR3nt: TGTGCCAGCAGCTTAGAAACAAGCAATCAGCCCCAGCATTTT

d_gene: TRBD2
abundance: NA
v_gene: TRBV27
j_gene: TRBJ2-3
len: 20
CDR3aa: CASSLGIAGVGLISTDTQYF
CDR3nt: TGTGCCAGCAGTCTAGGGATAGCGGGAGTAGGGTTAATAAGCACAGATACGCAGTATTTT

d_gene: TRBD2
abundance: few
v_gene: TRBV7-2
j_gene: TRBJ2-3
len: 16
CDR3aa: CASSLAGGTYTDTQYF
CDR3nt: TGTGCCAGCAGCTTAGCCGGGGGGACCTACACAGATACGCAGTATTTT

d_gene: NA
abundance: NA
v_gene: TRBV10-3
j_gene: TRBJ1-1
len: 15
CDR3aa: CAISASGATGGEAFF
CDR3nt: TGTGCCATCAGTGCCTCTGGGGCTACGGGAGGGGAAGCTTTCTTT

d_gene: TRBD2
abundance: NA
v_gene: TRBV2
j_gene: TRBJ2-1
len: 15
CDR3aa: CASSDDGGGYNEQFF
CDR3nt: TGTGCCAGCAGTGATGACGGGGGGGGCTACAATGAGCAGTTCTTC

d_gene: TRBD1
abundance: NA
v_gene: TRBV20-1
j_gene: TRBJ1-2
len: 14
CDR3aa: CSARRIDRDHGYTF
CDR3nt: TGCAGTGCTAGGAGGATTGACAGGGACCATGGCTACACCTTC

d_gene: TRBD1
abundance: few
v_gene: TRBV12-3/TRBV12-4
j_gene: TRBJ2-7
len: 14
CDR3aa: CASSASTGGREQYF
CDR3nt: TGTGCCAGCAGTGCCAGTACAGGGGGGCGAGAGCAGTACTTC

d_gene: TRBD2
abundance: NA
v_gene: TRBV11-1
j_gene: TRBJ2-1
len: 18
CDR3aa: CASSGRTSGGLSYNEQFF
CDR3nt: TGTGCCAGCAGCGGACGGACTAGCGGGGGTTTATCCTACAATGAGCAGTTCTTC

d_gene: NA
abundance: many
v_gene: TRBV7-9
j_gene: TRBJ2-1
len: 11
CDR3aa: CASSFVDEQFF
CDR3nt: TGTGCCAGCAGCTTTGTCGATGAGCAGTTCTTC

d_gene: TRBD1
abundance: many
v_gene: TRBV5-1
j_gene: TRBJ2-3
len: 17
CDR3aa: CASSHGTGRRSTDTQYF
CDR3nt: TGCGCCAGCAGCCATGGGACAGGGAGGAGGAGCACAGATACGCAGTATTTT

d_gene: NA
abundance: many
v_gene: TRBV28
j_gene: TRBJ1-1
len: 11
CDR3aa: CASSSLTEAFF
CDR3nt: TGTGCCAGCAGTTCTTTGACTGAAGCTTTCTTT

d_gene: TRBD1
abundance: few
v_gene: TRBV2
j_gene: TRBJ1-2
len: 14
CDR3aa: CASSETGNTYGYTF
CDR3nt: TGTGCCAGCAGTGAGACAGGGAATACGTATGGCTACACCTTC

d_gene: NA
abundance: few
v_gene: TRBV7-2
j_gene: TRBJ2-7
len: 14
CDR3aa: CASSFQGISYEQYF
CDR3nt: TGTGCCAGCAGCTTTCAGGGTATCTCCTACGAGCAGTACTTC

d_gene: TRBD2
abundance: many
v_gene: TRBV11-1
j_gene: TRBJ2-1
len: 15
CDR3aa: CASTYGTSGTHEQFF
CDR3nt: TGTGCCAGCACCTACGGGACTAGCGGGACTCATGAGCAGTTCTTC

d_gene: TRBD2
abundance: many
v_gene: TRBV12-3/TRBV12-4
j_gene: TRBJ2-1
len: 15
CDR3aa: CASTPSGRGYNEQFF
CDR3nt: TGTGCCAGCACCCCTAGCGGGAGAGGCTACAATGAGCAGTTCTTC

d_gene: NA
abundance: few
v_gene: TRBV29-1
j_gene: TRBJ1-2
len: 11
CDR3aa: CSVELSYGYTF
CDR3nt: TGCAGCGTTGAACTGAGCTATGGCTACACCTTC

d_gene: NA
abundance: many
v_gene: TRBV28
j_gene: TRBJ1-6
len: 15
CDR3aa: CASSLWGALNSPLHF
CDR3nt: TGTGCCAGCAGTTTATGGGGGGCGCTTAATTCACCCCTCCACTTT

d_gene: TRBD1
abundance: few
v_gene: TRBV2
j_gene: TRBJ2-3
len: 15
CDR3aa: CASLLGTGGRPTQYF
CDR3nt: TGTGCCAGCCTGTTAGGGACAGGGGGTCGACCTACGCAGTATTTT

d_gene: NA
abundance: few
v_gene: TRBV20-1
j_gene: TRBJ2-2
len: 12
CDR3aa: CSASFGTGELFF
CDR3nt: TGCAGTGCTAGTTTCGGCACCGGGGAGCTGTTTTTT

d_gene: TRBD1
abundance: many
v_gene: TRBV10-3
j_gene: TRBJ2-5
len: 13
CDR3aa: CAARQGGEETQYF
CDR3nt: TGTGCCGCCCGACAGGGGGGGGAAGAGACCCAGTACTTC

d_gene: TRBD1
abundance: few
v_gene: TRBV7-7
j_gene: TRBJ2-5
len: 16
CDR3aa: CASSLTQGAGPETQYF
CDR3nt: TGTGCCAGCAGCTTGACCCAGGGGGCAGGTCCAGAGACCCAGTACTTC

d_gene: TRBD1
abundance: many
v_gene: TRBV9
j_gene: TRBJ2-1
len: 13
CDR3aa: CASGQGSYNEQFF
CDR3nt: TGTGCCAGCGGACAGGGCTCGTACAATGAGCAGTTCTTC